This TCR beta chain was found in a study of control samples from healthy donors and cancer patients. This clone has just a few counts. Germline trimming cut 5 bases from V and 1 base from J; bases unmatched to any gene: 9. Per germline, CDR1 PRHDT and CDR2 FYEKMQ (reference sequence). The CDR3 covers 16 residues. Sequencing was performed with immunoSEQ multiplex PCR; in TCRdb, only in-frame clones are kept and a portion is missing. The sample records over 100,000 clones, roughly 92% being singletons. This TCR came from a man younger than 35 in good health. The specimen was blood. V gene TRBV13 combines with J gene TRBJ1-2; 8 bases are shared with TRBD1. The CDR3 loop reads CASSIGTGGGNYGYTF. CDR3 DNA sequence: TGTGCCAGCAGCATCGGGACAGGAGGAGGTAACTATGGCTACACCTTC.